The 28 T cell receptor beta chains listed next were all sequenced from one sample in a study of blood T cell repertoires in COVID-19. The assay was immunoSEQ multiplex PCR, and TCRdb's table has in-frame clones only and misses some. The sample lists hundreds of thousands of clones, 70% to 90% occurring once. The sequencing sample was made of peripheral blood. All receptors derive from a man aged 18 to 29 with COVID-19, enrolled during active disease.

This rearrangement joins TRBV7-6 to TRBJ2-1; 9 bases line up with TRBD2. The ends lost 2 bases at V and 0 bases at J; junction bases unmatched: 2. Germline V gene lookup returns CDR1 SGHVS and CDR2 FNYEAQ. This CDR3 is 16 amino acids long. The CDR3 sequence is CASSLSSGDSYNEQFF. The CDR3 DNA follows: TGTGCCAGCAGCTTATCTAGCGGGGACTCCTACAATGAGCAGTTCTTC.

The chain joins TRBV5-1 to TRBJ2-7; 8 bases are a match to TRBD1. This CDR3 is built from 14 residues. CDR1 SGHRS and CDR2 YFSETQ come from the germline V gene. V lost 0 bases and J lost 5; bases outside the gene matches: 4. The CDR3: CASSLGRGLDEQYF. CDR3 sequence (DNA): TGCGCCAGCAGCTTGGGCAGGGGGCTTGACGAGCAGTACTTC.

V is TRBV24-1 and J is TRBJ2-7, with 8 bases matching TRBD1. Trimming at V came to 3 bases and at J to 0 bases, leaving 9 bases not matched to a gene. Per the germline V gene, CDR1 is KGHDR and CDR2 is SFDVKD. The CDR3 covers 17 residues. The CDR3 is CATSDTSGQAGSYEQYF. In DNA, the CDR3 is TGTGCCACCAGTGATACCTCGGGACAGGCTGGCTCCTACGAGCAGTACTTC.

The chain combines TRBV9 with TRBJ2-3; TRBD2 matches 7 bases. Germline V lookup: CDR1 SGDLS, CDR2 YYNGEE. There are 16 residues in the CDR3. The V segment lost 0 bases and the J segment 6 bases; nucleotides outside the gene matches: 10. Here the CDR3 DNA reads TGTGCCAGCAGCGTAGAGGCTAGCGGCCATTGGGATACGCAGTATTTT. Its protein product is CASSVEASGHWDTQYF.

J is TRBJ1-1 and V is TRBV5-5; 8 nucleotides line up with TRBD1. CDR3 size: 15 residues. Unmatched junction bases numbered 6, after V lost 4 bases and J lost 1 base. Looked up from germline, CDR1 is SGHKS and CDR2 is YYEKEE (reference sequence). CDR3 nucleotides: TGTGCCAGCAGCATGGACGGGACAGGGAACACTGAAGCTTTCTTT. Its protein is CASSMDGTGNTEAFF.

The chain couples TRBV18 to TRBJ2-3; 10 nucleotides agree with TRBD2. Germline loops: CDR1 KGHSH, CDR2 LQKENI. The CDR3 sequence is 19 residues long. The V gene end was trimmed by 3 bases and the J gene end by 1 base; junction bases not matched to a gene: 13. As DNA, the CDR3 is TGTGCCAGCTCACCCGCCCGTAAATCGCTAGCGGGAGGCACAGATACGCAGTATTTT. As protein: CASSPARKSLAGGTDTQYF.

The chain employs TRBV18 and TRBJ1-2; D is undetermined. V lost 3 bases, J lost 4 bases, and 9 bases lay in between. The CDR3 length is 13 residues. Germline CDR1 KGHSH, CDR2 LQKENI. The CDR3 spells CASSPPVAYGYTF. CDR3 in DNA: TGTGCCAGCTCACCCCCCGTGGCCTATGGCTACACCTTC.

This rearrangement joins TRBV24-1 to TRBJ2-1, with 7 bases lining up with TRBD1. V dropped 0 bases and J dropped 4; count of bases not matched to a gene: 2. The CDR3 is made up of 15 amino acids. CDR1 is KGHDR and CDR2 is SFDVKD in the germline V gene. The CDR3 sequence: CATSDLRGRYNEQFF. The CDR3 region has the DNA TGTGCCACCAGTGATTTGAGGGGGCGATACAATGAGCAGTTCTTC.

The J gene is TRBJ1-3, the V gene TRBV5-1, with 8 positions matching TRBD1. The CDR3 is 16 residues long. J gave up 0 bases and V 8 bases, and 10 bases lay outside the gene matches. CDR1 SGHRS and CDR2 YFSETQ come from the germline V gene. CDR3 amino acids: CASGVTTGASGNTIYF. In DNA, the CDR3 is TGCGCCAGTGGAGTGACGACAGGGGCCTCTGGAAACACCATATATTTT.

The chain links TRBV19 to TRBJ2-7, with a tentative D call TRBD1 (6 bases). Germline CDR1 is LNHDA and CDR2 is SQIVND (reference sequence). This CDR3 comprises 15 residues. Trimming removed 4 bases from V and 6 bases from J, with 19 bases in between. This CDR3 reads CASSTRTATYLEQYF. The CDR3 nucleotides read TGTGCCAGTAGTACCCGGACAGCTACCTACCTCGAGCAGTACTTC.

This clone was recorded once. The V call is TRBV3-1 (or the pseudogene TRBV3-2), the J call TRBJ2-3; D not resolved. Trimming pared 1 base from V and 1 base from J, leaving 6 bases between. Germline values: CDR1 LGHDT, CDR2 YNNKEL (reference sequence). The CDR3 is 14 residues long. CDR3 DNA sequence: TGTGCCAGCAGCCAAGTGGCAGGCACAGATACGCAGTATTTT. Amino acids: CASSQVAGTDTQYF.

The J gene is TRBJ1-1, the V gene TRBV18, with unresolved D. The CDR3 runs to 14 residues. In germline, CDR1 is KGHSH, CDR2 LQKENI. V lost 3 bases, J lost 1 base, and 9 bases lay in between. The CDR3: CASSPSIRNTEAFF. The DNA for the CDR3 is TGTGCCAGCTCACCCTCAATTAGGAACACTGAAGCTTTCTTT. Using reference TRBV18 and TRBJ1-1 for the parts outside the CDR3, the full variable domain is NAGVMQNPRHLVRRRGQEARLRCSPMKGHSHVYWYRQLPEEGLKFMVYLQKENIIDESGMPKERFSAEFPKEGPSILRIQQVVRGDSAAYFCASSPSIRNTEAFFGQGTRLTVV.

This chain uses TRBV29-1 with TRBJ2-3; weak D call: TRBD2 (6 bases). Germline V gene data show CDR1 as SQVTM and CDR2 as ANQGSEA. The CDR3 has 11 residues. V dropped 6 bases and J dropped 4 bases, with 8 bases sitting between them. CDR3 sequence: CSVGSSDTQYF. DNA for the CDR3: TGCAGCGTCGGGAGTTCAGATACGCAGTATTTT.

V and J are TRBV18 and TRBJ2-5, with D perhaps TRBD2 (7 bases). CDR3 length: 15 amino acids. Germline CDR1 and CDR2: KGHSH and LQKENI. Trimming shortened V by 1 base and J by 5 bases, and 14 bases separated the two germline ends. Written as DNA, the CDR3 is TGTGCCAGCTCACCACTCGCGGGAGACAGGGAGACCCAGTACTTC. Amino acid sequence: CASSPLAGDRETQYF.

This chain joins TRBV5-5 and TRBJ2-7; the D gene is possibly TRBD1 (6 bases). CDR1 and CDR2 (germline): SGHKS, YYEKEE (reference sequence). The CDR3 extends over 13 amino acids. V gave up 2 bases and J gave up 1 base, with 7 bases separating them. The CDR3 spells CASSFGQSYEQYF. Written as DNA, the CDR3 is TGTGCCAGCAGCTTCGGACAGTCCTACGAGCAGTACTTC.

The CDR3 protein is CASSLGRLAQRTDTQYF. CDR3 coding DNA: TGTGCCAGCAGCTTAGGCCGACTAGCGCAACGCACAGATACGCAGTATTTT. The rearrangement links TRBV7-2 to TRBJ2-3, with 8 bases that match TRBD2. The V gene end was trimmed by 1 base and the J gene end by 1 base; junction bases not matched to a gene: 7. This CDR3 region has 17 residues. CDR1 and CDR2 from the germline V gene are SGHTA and FQGNSA.

The chain carries TRBV11-1 and TRBJ2-7, with D perhaps TRBD1 (6 bases). Per the germline V gene, CDR1 is SGHAT and CDR2 is FQDESV (reference sequence). V lost 1 base, J lost 4 bases, and 11 bases lay in between. The CDR3 contains 14 residues. This CDR3 is CASSLGPDRYEQYF. The CDR3 nucleotides are TGTGCCAGCAGCTTAGGACCAGACAGGTACGAGCAGTACTTC.

This clone occurred once. The chain uses TRBV18 and TRBJ1-5; TRBD1 aligns across 8 bases. J lost 0 bases, V lost 2 bases, and 9 bases had no gene match. CDR3 size: 18 residues. The germline V gene has CDR1 KGHSH and CDR2 LQKENI. Written as DNA, the CDR3 is TGTGCCAGCTCACCATACGGACAGGGAGATTATAGCAATCAGCCCCAGCATTTT. Its translation is CASSPYGQGDYSNQPQHF.

This sequence joins TRBV11-2 and TRBJ2-7; 7 positions match TRBD2. Germline lookup yields CDR1 SGHAT and CDR2 FQNNGV. The CDR3 covers 14 residues. Losses at the gene ends were 4 bases for V and 4 bases for J; bases not matched to a gene: 7. CDR3 loop: CASSSYRGVYEQYF. The CDR3 nucleotides read TGTGCCAGCAGCTCCTACCGGGGGGTGTACGAGCAGTACTTC.

This chain uses TRBV11-3 with TRBJ2-1; 7 nucleotides agree with TRBD2. Germline CDR1 reads SGHNT; CDR2 reads YENEEA. CDR3 length: 14 residues. Trimming took 3 bases from V and 6 from J; bases not matched to a gene: 5. CDR3 residues: CASSFTGGTNEQFF. The CDR3, as DNA: TGTGCCAGCAGCTTCACGGGGGGAACCAATGAGCAGTTCTTC.

The CDR3 DNA follows: TGTGCCAGCAGTTACTCCACCGGACAGGGCAACAATGAGCAGTTCTTC. Residues: CASSYSTGQGNNEQFF. V usage is TRBV6-5 and J usage is TRBJ2-1, with TRBD1 matching over 8 bases. The V gene's germline CDR1 is MNHEY and CDR2 SVGAGI. The V and J ends lost 0 bases and 5 bases, in that order; junction bases with no gene match: 6. The CDR3 contains 16 residues.

The rearrangement joins TRBV5-8 to TRBJ1-5; 8 bases fit TRBD1. This CDR3 has 15 amino acids. The germline CDR1 and CDR2 sequences are SGHTS and YDEGEE. V trimming: 4 bases; J trimming: 4 bases; junction bases outside the gene matches: 7. The CDR3: CASSPRDRRNQPQHF. CDR3 coding DNA: TGTGCCAGCAGCCCTAGGGACAGGCGGAATCAGCCCCAGCATTTT.

The chain links TRBV7-9 to TRBJ1-1; the D gene is possibly TRBD1 (5 bases). CDR1 is SEHNR and CDR2 is FQNEAQ in the germline V gene (reference sequence). The V gene lost 5 bases and the J gene lost 7 bases, with 14 bases spanning the gap. The CDR3 is 13 amino acids. As DNA, the CDR3 is TGTGCCAGCAGCCTAACCGCGGGGGATGAAGCTTTCTTT. Amino acid sequence: CASSLTAGDEAFF.

The gene calls are TRBV7-6 and TRBJ2-1; no firm D call. The V and J ends lost 4 bases and 4 bases respectively, with 8 bases between them. The V gene's germline CDR1 is SGHVS and CDR2 FNYEAQ. CDR3 length: 13 amino acids. The CDR3 reads CASSSALYNEQFF. For the CDR3, the DNA is TGTGCCAGCAGCTCAGCCCTTTACAATGAGCAGTTCTTC.

This chain joins TRBV27 and TRBJ2-5; 7 bases map to TRBD2. The germline CDR1 and CDR2 sequences are MNHEY and SMNVEV (reference sequence). This CDR3 is built from 14 residues. V lost 4 bases and J lost 5; bases outside the gene matches: 7. The CDR3 loop is CASSSSSAGETQYF. As DNA, the CDR3 is TGTGCCAGCAGTTCCAGTTCAGCGGGGGAGACCCAGTACTTC.

This sequence joins TRBV19 and TRBJ2-3, with D uncertain. Trimming took 6 bases from V and 0 from J, leaving 4 bases between them. The CDR3 runs 12 residues. Germline CDR1 LNHDA, CDR2 SQIVND (reference sequence). CDR3 protein: CASSGSTDTQYF. The CDR3 nucleotides read TGTGCCAGTAGCGGGAGCACAGATACGCAGTATTTT.

This clone was detected only once. The genes are TRBV7-9 and TRBJ1-6; 7 bases match TRBD1. Germline-derived CDR1 and CDR2 are SEHNR and FQNEAQ (reference sequence). CDR3 length equals 16 residues. V was clipped by 8 bases and J by 5 bases; unmatched bases: 12. This CDR3 reads CASGPGTASNNSPLHF. The CDR3 DNA reads as TGTGCCAGCGGTCCCGGGACAGCTTCGAATAATTCACCCCTCCACTTT.

This chain connects TRBV5-8 to TRBJ2-2; 7 bases line up with TRBD2. Trimming took 8 bases from V and 4 from J; bases not matched to a gene: 2. Germline V CDR1 and CDR2: SGHTS, YDEGEE. CDR3 length equals 12 residues. The CDR3 DNA reads as TGTGCCAGAGCGGGACTCACCGGGGAGCTGTTTTTT. Its translation: CARAGLTGELFF.